Following are 10 T cell receptor beta chains from one sample sequenced in a study of PD-L1 blockade in urothelial cancer. The method was immunoSEQ multiplex PCR; TCRdb's version includes in-frame clones alone and lacks a portion of them. Altogether fewer than 85,000 clones are present, 84% being singletons, with the ten largest covering over 8.5%. The time point: pretreatment peripheral blood. Material: PBMCs, obtained around atezolizumab (anti-PD-L1) treatment. These receptors all come from a woman in her sixties or seventies with urothelial cancer.

This clone appeared once. The chain recombines TRBV5-6 with TRBJ2-1; TRBD2 might be the D (5 bases). The V gene's germline CDR1 is SGHDT and CDR2 YYEEEE. The CDR3 totals 13 residues. V lost 4 bases and J 4 bases, leaving 9 bases between the germline ends. The CDR3 is CASSRGQYNEQFF. CDR3 coding DNA: TGTGCCAGCAGCCGCGGGCAATACAATGAGCAGTTCTTC.

This clone was seen only once. The chain employs TRBV6-1 and TRBJ1-5, with 7 bases fitting TRBD1. The J segment lost 5 bases and the V segment lost 8 bases, leaving 6 bases of the junction unmatched. The CDR3 runs 13 residues. Germline CDR1 MNHNS, CDR2 SASEGT. The CDR3 loop reads CASGLDRDQPQHF. Written as DNA, the CDR3 is TGTGCCAGCGGCCTCGACAGGGATCAGCCCCAGCATTTT.

The chain carries TRBV13 and TRBJ2-5; 12 bases fit TRBD2. Germline V gives CDR1 PRHDT, CDR2 FYEKMQ (reference sequence). Trimming took 5 bases from V and 2 from J; bases not matched to a gene: 9. The CDR3 is 17 residues long. The CDR3 spells CASSPHLTSGGQETQYF. The CDR3, as DNA: TGTGCCAGCAGCCCCCACCTGACTAGCGGGGGTCAAGAGACCCAGTACTTC. Variable domain in full (rest from reference TRBV13 and TRBJ2-5): AAGVIQSPRHLIKEKRETATLKCYPIPRHDTVYWYQQGPGQDPQFLISFYEKMQSDKGSIPDRFSAQQFSDYHSELNMSSLELGDSALYFCASSPHLTSGGQETQYFGPGTRLLVL.

The V and J genes are TRBV15 and TRBJ2-5; D is unclear. The CDR3 has 15 residues. Trimming removed 0 bases at V and 1 base at J, with 9 bases between. Germline V lookup: CDR1 LNHNV, CDR2 YYDKDF (reference sequence). CDR3 loop: CATSRDYSRQETQYF. The CDR3 DNA follows: TGTGCCACCAGCAGAGATTACAGCCGCCAAGAGACCCAGTACTTC.

The rearrangement joins TRBV4-1 to TRBJ1-1, with D perhaps TRBD1 (6 bases). Trimming cost V 4 bases and J 2 bases, with 14 bases left between them. CDR3 length equals 15 residues. The germline V gene encodes CDR1 MGHRA and CDR2 YSYEKL. CDR3 loop: CASSRTKQGNTEAFF. The CDR3 DNA sequence: TGCGCCAGCAGCCGAACAAAACAGGGAAACACTGAAGCTTTCTTT.

V usage is TRBV5-1 and J usage is TRBJ1-1, with D possibly matching TRBD1 (6 bases). Germline CDR1 is SGHRS and CDR2 is YFSETQ. Trimming shortened V by 4 bases and J by 3 bases, and 19 bases separated the two germline ends. The CDR3 extends over 16 amino acids. This chain's CDR3 is CASSLARQVQDTEAFF. CDR3 DNA: TGCGCCAGCAGCCTTGCCCGACAGGTTCAGGACACTGAAGCTTTCTTT.

The V gene is TRBV18, the J gene TRBJ1-1; no reliable D call. The CDR3 runs to 16 residues. Germline-derived CDR1 and CDR2 are KGHSH and LQKENI. Trimming removed 2 bases from V and 1 base from J, with 14 bases in between. The DNA of the CDR3 is TGTGCCAGCTCACCAACGGCAGGCATTGGGAACACTGAAGCTTTCTTT. Encoded protein: CASSPTAGIGNTEAFF.

The chain recombines TRBV7-2 with TRBJ1-5; TRBD1 matches at 8 bases. CDR3 length equals 16 residues. The junction had 13 bases not matched to a gene; V was cut back by 6 bases and J by 6 bases. CDR1 is SGHTA, CDR2 FQGNSA, per germline. CDR3 protein: CASSLRQGTRIQPQHF. The DNA of the CDR3 is TGTGCCAGCAGTCTTAGACAGGGGACGCGGATTCAGCCCCAGCATTTT.

The chain employs TRBV19 and TRBJ1-1, with 7 bases fitting TRBD1. The ends lost 3 bases at V and 3 bases at J; junction bases unmatched: 7. The CDR3 contains 15 residues. In germline, CDR1 is LNHDA, CDR2 SQIVND (reference sequence). The CDR3 sequence: CASSITGVKDTEAFF. DNA for the CDR3: TGTGCCAGTAGTATCACAGGGGTGAAGGACACTGAAGCTTTCTTT. Variable domain in full (rest from reference TRBV19 and TRBJ1-1): DGGITQSPKYLFRKEGQNVTLSCEQNLNHDAMYWYRQDPGQGLRLIYYSQIVNDFQKGDIAEGYSVSREKKESFPLTVTSAQKNPTAFYLCASSITGVKDTEAFFGQGTRLTVV.

The rearrangement links TRBV11-3 to TRBJ2-5; 7 bases are a match to TRBD1. Germline values: CDR1 SGHNT, CDR2 YENEEA. The CDR3 loop spans 13 amino acids. Unmatched junction bases numbered 3, after V lost 6 bases and J lost 2 bases. The CDR3 DNA follows: TGTGCCAGCAGTCAGACAGGGCAAGAGACCCAGTACTTC. Protein: CASSQTGQETQYF.